This T cell receptor (beta chain) came from a study of OX40 agonist ivuxolimab in advanced cancers. Notes on the study in general: On average, CD8+ T cells had more expanded clones than CD4+. Expanded peripheral T-cell antigen specificity went undetermined.

Baseline, cycle 4 day 1, and cycle 7 day 1 were the blood sampling points. Details on this clone: Its antigen is still unknown. Compared with germline, one end of the junction differs, possibly owing to a read error.

Some clones are missing from TCRdb's copy, which holds only in-frame ones; the method was immunoSEQ multiplex PCR. The sample yields about 36,000 clones, about 79% seen once. Per germline, CDR1 MGHRA and CDR2 YSYEKL. CDR3 size: 15 residues. Sequences were derived from CD4+ or CD8+ T cells sorted from blood, sampled in a trial of the OX40 agonist ivuxolimab. This receptor was taken from an adult with an advanced solid tumor such as melanoma, head and neck, liver or kidney cancer. The gene calls are TRBV4-1 and TRBJ2-5; 10 nucleotides line up with TRBD1. For the CDR3, the DNA is TGTGCCAGCAGCCGAGATCCGGGACAGGGGGAGACCCAGTACTTC. This codes for CASSRDPGQGETQYF.